The 5 T cell receptor beta chains listed next were all sequenced from one sample in a study of shared clonotypes between healthy human individuals. Clones were read by immunoSEQ multiplex PCR, and TCRdb kept only the in-frame ones, dropping some. The profile shows a few hundred thousand clones, more than 95% of them singletons. The source material was naive CD4+ T cells sorted from blood. Sample subset: CD45RA+ positively selected. The receptors were sampled from a young woman in good health.

The chain has TRBV19 and TRBJ2-1, with 10 bases lining up with TRBD1. Trimming cost V 3 bases and J 8 bases; bases outside gene matches: 1. Germline CDR1 LNHDA, CDR2 SQIVND (reference sequence). This CDR3 spans 13 amino acids. The chain's CDR3 is CASSMTGGDEQFF. CDR3 sequence (DNA): TGTGCCAGTAGTATGACAGGGGGCGATGAGCAGTTCTTC.

The CDR3 sequence is CASRVLAPRSHSGELFF. For the CDR3, the DNA is TGTGCCAGCAGGGTGCTAGCGCCCAGATCTCATAGCGGGGAGCTGTTTTTT. The chain employs TRBV27 and TRBJ2-2; the D gene is possibly TRBD2 (6 bases). V was trimmed by 6 bases and J by 7 bases, leaving 24 bases between them. The CDR3 is made up of 17 amino acids. Germline V CDR1 and CDR2: MNHEY, SMNVEV (reference sequence).

The chain's CDR3 is CASSLSPSGGMGEQFF. CDR3 coding DNA: TGTGCCAGCAGTTTATCCCCTAGCGGGGGTATGGGTGAGCAGTTCTTC. The gene calls are TRBV28 and TRBJ2-1; 10 nucleotides align to TRBD2. The CDR3 spans 16 residues. Germline V gene sequence: CDR1 MDHEN, CDR2 SYDVKM. J was trimmed by 9 bases and V by 1 base; bases with no gene match: 9.

The V and J genes are TRBV5-1 and TRBJ2-1; no clear D. V shed 4 bases and J shed 0 bases, with 11 bases lying between them. The CDR3 spans 15 residues. Per the germline V gene, CDR1 is SGHRS and CDR2 is YFSETQ. The CDR3 DNA reads TGCGCCAGCAGCCCCATAGGAAGCTCCTACAATGAGCAGTTCTTC. It codes for CASSPIGSSYNEQFF.

The J gene is TRBJ2-3, the V gene TRBV30, with D perhaps being TRBD1 or TRBD2 (5 bases each). From germline, CDR1 is GTSNPN and CDR2 SVGIG (reference sequence). The V and J ends lost 0 bases and 2 bases respectively, with 15 bases between them. The CDR3 consists of 16 residues. The CDR3 sequence: CAWSVGTLANTDTQYF. The DNA for the CDR3 is TGTGCCTGGAGTGTAGGGACCCTGGCGAACACAGATACGCAGTATTTT.